This TCR beta chain was recovered during a study of T-cell memory formation after mild COVID-19 (dated by TCRdb to the early 2020s). Study-wide context: Most TCR sequence clusters were specific to one of the two donors. In a couple of donors, T-cell clones that expanded and contracted after mild COVID-19 were tracked by sequencing TCRalpha and TCRbeta repertoires over time. Two young, previously healthy adult volunteers, one female and one male, were included in the cohort.

Overall study outcomes, separate from this receptor: Some responding clones were detected in pre-infection memory, suggesting pre-existing cross-reactive memory T cells joined the SARS-CoV-2 response. From day 15 to 85, contracting clones showed balanced CD4/CD8 phenotypes, whereas a second wave of clones that expanded from day 15 to 37 leaned towards CD4+. Contracting CD4+ clones turned up mainly in the CM and EM memory subsets, whereas EMRA was where CD8+ clones were enriched. SARS-CoV-2 specificity was not confirmed for the second-wave clones peaking on day 37. Only a couple of mild cases were covered in the study, and larger cohorts including severe cases with pre-infection samples were considered necessary.

The CDR3 contains 16 residues, cysteine and phenylalanine counted. This entry keeps only the CDR3 DNA: 48 bases, framed from base 1. As encoded in the germline V gene, CDR1 is SGHRS while CDR2 is YFSETQ. At the junction V is shortened by 4 bases and J by 5 bases, with 21 bases in between. With respect to this clonotype: Its antigen has not been determined. No base quality information exists; no much larger clone differs at one position.

Sequencing was performed on an Illumina NovaSeq 6000. cDNA libraries for TCRalpha and TCRbeta were prepared by 5'RACE using constant-segment primers, with sample barcodes and unique molecular identifiers added. Trizol reagent was used to extract RNA from every sample. Library amplification was performed in two PCR steps, and a second sample barcode and Illumina TruSeq adapters were introduced in the second step. Libraries were sequenced on an Illumina NovaSeq with 2 x 150 bp paired-end reads. Per the original workflow: The reads were demultiplexed and collapsed into UMI-guided consensus sequences using migec v1.2.7. Using mixcr v2.1.11, the UMI consensuses were aligned to TRA and TRB V and J templates and assembled into clonotypes. Clonotypes were classified as expanded or contracted when called significant by both edgeR and NoisET, with noise models trained on biological replicates. For edgeR calls, the cutoffs were a false discovery rate-adjusted p below 0.01 and a log2 fold-change threshold of 1. PCA with hierarchical clustering of max-normalized trajectories of the 1000 most abundant clonotypes was used as exploratory dynamics analysis. Each responding clone was given a CD4 or CD8 phenotype based on the CD4+ and CD8+ repertoires, which had been sequenced separately. Through fastp at Q25 and MiXCR, TCRdb rebuilt clones from the public reads, retaining in-frame beta chains. Rows are combined by CDR3 protein, so each entry shows the most common genes and DNA. TCRdb assigned the V and J calls; the authors' analysis was not used. This sample gives roughly 600,000 distinct CDR3 sequences in total; about a sixth of them show up just once. Jointly, the top ten make up around 13% of the sample.

PBMCs were isolated by Ficoll-Paque density gradient centrifugation. Specimen: PBMCs or a T cell subset sorted from them (not recorded which). This clonotype was obtained from an adult woman who had mild COVID-19 (a few samples of this study predate the infection). The sample titles of this study are shuffled in the database, so cell type and time point are left out; the donor was told from shared clones. The rearranged segments are TRBV5-1 and TRBJ1-1; a tentative D match to TRBD1 spans 6 bases. CDR3 reads: CASSPGWGAEWTEAFF. In nucleotide form, the sequence is TGCGCCAGCAGCCCGGGATGGGGGGCTGAGTGGACTGAAGCTTTCTTT. The CDR3, completed at both ends by the reference TRBV5-1 and TRBJ1-1 genes, gives the full variable domain KAGVTQTPRYLIKTRGQQVTLSCSPISGHRSVSWYQQTPGQGLQFLFEYFSETQRNKGNFPGRFSGRQFSNSRSEMNVSTLELGDSALYLCASSPGWGAEWTEAFFGQGTRLTVV.